These 6 T cell receptor beta chains share one sample of origin, sequenced in a study of beta chain features in type 1 diabetes. Expressed TCRB transcripts were sequenced because the isolated RNA had all been reverse transcribed beforehand. The protocol was immunoSEQ multiplex PCR, while the TCRdb copy is restricted to in-frame clones and leaves out a portion. This sample has 300,000 to 400,000 clones, with 11% found just once. Specimen: naive CD4+ T cells from blood. The receptors were sampled from a woman in her twenties or thirties in good health.

Only a few counts were recorded for this clone. The rearrangement links TRBV18 to TRBJ2-7; 8 bases match TRBD1. CDR1 KGHSH and CDR2 LQKENI come from the germline V gene. The ends lost 5 bases at V and 6 bases at J; junction bases unmatched: 9. The CDR3 contains 14 residues. CDR3 loop: CASSESDRVSEQYF. CDR3 bases: TGTGCCAGCTCAGAATCGGACAGGGTCTCCGAGCAGTACTTC.

This clone was counted between two and nine times. The chain uses TRBV5-4 and TRBJ2-3; the D gene is possibly TRBD2 (6 bases). Germline CDR1 is SGHNT and CDR2 is YYREEE (reference sequence). The V end was cut by 0 bases, the J end by 6 bases, with 20 bases between. The CDR3 is 17 amino acids. Here the CDR3 DNA reads TGTGCCAGCAGCTTGGCCGCGGGGCAGACCTCTTCCGATACGCAGTATTTT. This encodes CASSLAAGQTSSDTQYF.

The chain joins TRBV7-2 to TRBJ2-7; 12 bases agree with TRBD2. This CDR3 has 16 residues. Germline V gene data show CDR1 as SGHTA and CDR2 as FQGNSA. J gave up 1 base and V 2 bases, and 3 bases lay outside the gene matches. This CDR3 is CASSLRTSGISYEQYF. Here the CDR3 DNA reads TGTGCCAGCAGCTTAAGGACTAGCGGGATTTCCTACGAGCAGTACTTC.

This clone was counted between two and nine times. The rearrangement joins TRBV18 to TRBJ2-1; tentative D call: TRBD2 (7 bases). There are 15 residues in the CDR3. V lost 6 bases to trimming and J lost 8 bases, with 20 bases between them. Germline lookup yields CDR1 KGHSH and CDR2 LQKENI. The CDR3 reads CASSRGAGVSDEQFF. The CDR3 region has the DNA TGTGCCAGCTCCAGGGGCGCGGGAGTTTCGGATGAGCAGTTCTTC.

There are a few counts of this clone. The CDR3 loop is CASSLHQRASPQSTDTQYF. The DNA for the CDR3 is TGTGCCAGCAGCTTACACCAGCGGGCCTCCCCCCAGAGCACAGATACGCAGTATTTT. The chain employs TRBV11-2 and TRBJ2-3; possibly TRBD2 for D (6 bases). The CDR3 covers 19 residues. The germline gives CDR1 SGHAT, CDR2 FQNNGV. V shed 2 bases and J shed 0 bases, with 21 bases lying between them. The full variable domain, completed using reference TRBV11-2 and TRBJ2-3, is EAGVAQSPRYKIIEKRQSVAFWCNPISGHATLYWYQQILGQGPKLLIQFQNNGVVDDSQLPKDRFSAERLKGVDSTLKIQPAKLEDSAVYLCASSLHQRASPQSTDTQYFGPGTRLTVL.

J is TRBJ2-3 and V is TRBV7-2, with 7 nucleotides matching TRBD2. Looked up from germline, CDR1 is SGHTA and CDR2 is FQGNSA. Trimming cost V 0 bases and J 2 bases; bases outside gene matches: 2. CDR3 length: 15 residues. The CDR3 DNA reads TGTGCCAGCAGCTTAGCGCTAGCGGTCACAGATACGCAGTATTTT. It yields the protein CASSLALAVTDTQYF.